The clone carrying this T cell receptor beta chain was seen repeatedly, ten times or more. Its antigen is currently unknown. This sample was taken from a study of T-cell reconstitution after alpha-beta-depleted transplantation in children. General study findings and limits: Surviving recipient T cells and thymic progenitors accounted for the high day-60 TCRbeta diversity observed in some patients. Roughly two months post-transplant, alpha-beta T cells reportedly originated from several hundred graft clones that had expanded. T-cell numbers and diversity, one year after transplant, stemmed largely from T cells that were newly produced.

V shed 2 bases and J 4 bases; nucleotides not matched to a gene: 12. The germline V gene encodes CDR1 MDHEN and CDR2 SYDVKM. The CDR3 runs to 17 residues. The authors prepared the TCRbeta library with unique molecular identifiers. TCRdb reprocessed the PCR reads with MiXCR, giving one entry per CDR3 protein. The sample has 450,000 to 600,000 distinct CDR3 sequences, 10% to 15% seen once; the top ten hold 2.2%. The TCR sequence derives from a male patient younger than 18 who had a stem cell transplant for acute myeloid leukemia, so the T cells may come from the graft donor. Specimen: PBMCs, mostly from graft donor cells, collected 360 days after TCRalphabeta/CD19-depleted stem cell transplant. The chain carries TRBV28 and TRBJ2-3; 7 nucleotides agree with TRBD2. The CDR3 DNA reads as TGTGCCAGCAGTTTAAGGGAACAAGCGGGGAGGTCAGATACGCAGTATTTT. Encoded protein: CASSLREQAGRSDTQYF.